Included here is one TCR beta chain sequence, with context. Between the trimmed V and J ends, which lost 6 bases and 2 bases, there was a span of 6 bases. The CDR3 consists of 12 residues. In germline, CDR1 is MDHEN, CDR2 SYDVKM. Repertoires were generated with immunoSEQ multiplex PCR, while TCRdb's copy carries only in-frame clones and drops some. The data show roughly 240,000 clones, more than 75% seen once. The data stem from a study of blood T cell repertoires in COVID-19. The TCR sequence derives from a young woman who had recovered from COVID-19. Sample: peripheral blood. The rearrangement links TRBV28 to TRBJ2-3; the D is unclear. The CDR3 is CASSPFTDTQYF. The CDR3 DNA follows: TGTGCCAGCAGCCCATTCACAGATACGCAGTATTTT.